The present T cell receptor (beta chain) was sequenced within a study of T cell changes during pregnancy in multiple sclerosis (dated by TCRdb to the late 2010s). General notes on the study: The study examined how the T cell repertoire changed over the course of pregnancy in women with multiple sclerosis.

Points on this clone: The target of this receptor is not known. Base qualities are not recorded, but no much larger clone differs from it by a single base.

The CDR3 has 11 amino acids, counting the end cysteine and phenylalanine. This entry keeps only the CDR3 DNA: 33 bases, framed from base 1. Trimming takes 5 bases from V and 14 bases from J, and the germline ends sit 15 bases apart. The germline V gene (reference sequence) specifies LNHDA as CDR1 and SQIVND as CDR2. Libraries came from the immunoSEQ multiplex PCR assay. The table comes from immuneACCESS by way of TCRdb, which keeps in-frame sequences with V and J called. Part of the clones is missing from these tables; in studies checked, under half for an unresolved V gene and the rest for unknown reasons. This sample lists fewer than 65,000 clones; 93% were detected once. The top ten clonotypes cover about 2% of the sample.

This sequence was found in a female donor with multiple sclerosis, enrolled in a pregnancy study. The sample consisted of peripheral blood, taken in the second trimester of pregnancy. The sequence is built from TRBV19 and TRBJ1-2; the D gene remains uncertain. The CDR3 region: CASSRSDRPTF. Here is the DNA: TGTGCCAGTAGTCGGAGTGACCGGCCGACCTTC.